The 25 T cell receptor beta chains listed next were all sequenced from one sample in a study of neoadjuvant nivolumab and ipilimumab in lung cancer. Libraries were prepared by immunoSEQ multiplex PCR; TCRdb keeps only in-frame clonotypes and omits some of them. The sample records fewer than 40,000 clones, roughly 87% being singletons. Sample: peripheral blood, taken before neoadjuvant nivolumab, alone or with ipilimumab. These receptors were taken from an adult with non-small cell lung cancer.

This rearrangement joins TRBV29-1 to TRBJ2-7, with 9 bases that match TRBD2. This CDR3 contains 16 residues. Per germline, CDR1 SQVTM and CDR2 ANQGSEA. V trimming: 5 bases; J trimming: 7 bases; junction bases outside the gene matches: 18. The CDR3 region is CSVRVSAGGTSGEQYF. For the CDR3, the DNA is TGCAGCGTTAGGGTGTCGGCGGGAGGGACCTCAGGGGAGCAGTACTTC.

The chain has TRBV5-1 and TRBJ1-1; D unresolved. This CDR3 is 16 amino acids long. The V gene's germline CDR1 is SGHRS and CDR2 YFSETQ. V lost 0 bases and J lost 1, with 13 bases in between. CDR3 bases: TGCGCCAGCAGCTTGGTCGGGTCAGGAGCGAACACTGAAGCTTTCTTT. Encoded protein: CASSLVGSGANTEAFF.

This chain uses TRBV5-1 with TRBJ2-7; tentatively, D is TRBD1 or TRBD2 (5 bases each). The germline V gene encodes CDR1 SGHRS and CDR2 YFSETQ. The CDR3 covers 15 residues. V was clipped by 0 bases and J by 2 bases, with 12 bases between them. The CDR3 sequence is CASSLAQGRAYEQYF. The CDR3 DNA reads as TGCGCCAGCAGCTTGGCCCAGGGACGCGCCTACGAGCAGTACTTC.

The rearrangement links TRBV5-6 to TRBJ2-3; D is undetermined. The CDR3 loop spans 16 amino acids. V gave up 2 bases and J gave up 1 base, with 14 bases separating them. Per germline, CDR1 SGHDT and CDR2 YYEEEE. The DNA for the CDR3 is TGTGCCAGCAGCTTAAGGGCGGTGGCCGGCACAGATACGCAGTATTTT. Protein sequence: CASSLRAVAGTDTQYF.

The chain uses TRBV28 and TRBJ1-1, with 7 bases fitting TRBD1. J gave up 0 bases and V 2 bases, and 9 bases lay outside the gene matches. This CDR3 has 17 residues. Per the germline V gene, CDR1 is MDHEN and CDR2 is SYDVKM. As DNA, the CDR3 is TGTGCCAGCAGTTTAGCAGGGGGTTCTTACATGAACACTGAAGCTTTCTTT. Encoded protein: CASSLAGGSYMNTEAFF.

The chain is built from TRBV7-8 and TRBJ1-2; D perhaps matches TRBD1 (6 bases). The CDR3 has 13 residues. The ends were cut back, 3 bases at V and 3 bases at J, with 8 bases in the middle. CDR1 and CDR2 (germline): SGHVS, FQNEAQ. Here the CDR3 DNA reads TGTGCCAGCAGCTTTCGACAGGACTATGGCTACACCTTC. Translating gives CASSFRQDYGYTF.

V gene TRBV28 combines with J gene TRBJ2-1, with 7 bases identical to TRBD2. The CDR3 is 12 residues long. Unmatched junction bases numbered 6, after V lost 8 bases and J lost 8 bases. Germline values: CDR1 MDHEN, CDR2 SYDVKM. CDR3 amino acids: CASGLRGDEQFF. CDR3 nucleotide sequence: TGTGCCAGCGGCCTCCGGGGGGATGAGCAGTTCTTC.

The chain uses TRBV6-5 and TRBJ2-3, with D possibly TRBD2 on 6 matching bases. Trimming took 5 bases from V and 4 from J, leaving 16 bases between them. Germline V lookup: CDR1 MNHEY, CDR2 SVGAGI. This CDR3 region has 15 residues. The CDR3 loop reads CASSPPSGYPDTQYF. In DNA form, the CDR3 reads TGTGCCAGCAGTCCTCCCAGCGGGTACCCAGATACGCAGTATTTT.

This clone was seen only a few times. The chain has TRBV5-1 and TRBJ2-7; D is uncertain. The germline V gene encodes CDR1 SGHRS and CDR2 YFSETQ. CDR3 length equals 12 residues. V lost 0 bases, J lost 4 bases, and 5 bases lay in between. The CDR3 spells CASSLDQYEQYF. The DNA for the CDR3 is TGCGCCAGCAGCTTGGACCAATACGAGCAGTACTTC.

The rearrangement links TRBV30 to TRBJ2-7; tentatively, D is TRBD2 (5 bases). CDR3 size: 12 residues. V lost 0 bases to trimming and J lost 7 bases, with 10 bases between them. Germline values: CDR1 GTSNPN, CDR2 SVGIG (reference sequence). CDR3 sequence (DNA): TGTGCCTGGAGTGTGGCCTCGGGGGAGCAGTACTTC. It specifies CAWSVASGEQYF.

J is TRBJ1-2 and V is TRBV7-2; 9 bases agree with TRBD1. The CDR3 has 12 amino acids. Germline loops: CDR1 SGHTA, CDR2 FQGNSA. J lost 8 bases, V lost 5 bases, and 3 bases had no gene match. In DNA form, the CDR3 reads TGTGCCAGCAGCAGGACAGGGGAGGGCTACACCTTC. It translates to CASSRTGEGYTF.

This clone has only one observation. The chain recombines TRBV18 with TRBJ2-3, with D possibly being TRBD1 (5 bases). V lost 0 bases, J lost 1 base, and 11 bases lay in between. This CDR3 is built from 16 residues. Germline V lookup: CDR1 KGHSH, CDR2 LQKENI. Here the CDR3 reads CASSPPVGPRTDTQYF. CDR3 DNA sequence: TGTGCCAGCTCACCACCCGTGGGGCCGCGCACAGATACGCAGTATTTT.

The genes are TRBV7-2 and TRBJ2-7; tentative D call: TRBD1 (5 bases). CDR1 and CDR2 (germline): SGHTA, FQGNSA. Trimming stripped 0 bases from V and 2 bases from J, with 8 bases between. There are 14 residues in the CDR3. Written as DNA, the CDR3 is TGTGCCAGCAGCTTAGCAGGGGTTCCCTACGAGCAGTACTTC. Its translation is CASSLAGVPYEQYF. The full variable domain, its missing parts supplied by reference TRBV7-2 and TRBJ2-7, is GAGVSQSPSNKVTEKGKDVELRCDPISGHTALYWYRQSLGQGLEFLIYFQGNSAPDKSGLPSDRFSAERTGGSVSTLTIQRTQQEDSAVYLCASSLAGVPYEQYFGPGTRLTVT.

The rearrangement uses TRBV18 and TRBJ2-1; D may correspond to TRBD1 or TRBD2 (5 bases each). The V gene lost 3 bases and the J gene lost 5 bases, with 11 bases spanning the gap. The CDR3 is 14 amino acids. CDR1 and CDR2 from the germline V gene are KGHSH and LQKENI. This CDR3 reads CASSPPGPNNEQFF. The CDR3, as DNA: TGTGCCAGCTCACCCCCGGGACCCAACAATGAGCAGTTCTTC.

The rearrangement uses TRBV29-1 and TRBJ2-7; perhaps D is TRBD1 or TRBD2 (5 bases each). CDR1 is SQVTM, CDR2 ANQGSEA, per germline. The CDR3 runs to 12 residues. V lost 5 bases and J 2 bases, leaving 10 bases between the germline ends. The CDR3 reads CSVKTGPYEQYF. CDR3 DNA sequence: TGCAGCGTTAAAACGGGACCCTACGAGCAGTACTTC.

The CDR3 protein is CASSFEGGVNTEAFF. CDR3 DNA: TGCGCCAGCAGCTTCGAAGGGGGGGTGAACACTGAAGCTTTCTTT. The chain is built from TRBV5-1 and TRBJ1-1; TRBD1 might be the D (6 bases). Germline CDR1 SGHRS, CDR2 YFSETQ. Trimming removed 2 bases at V and 0 bases at J, with 11 bases between. The length of the CDR3 is 15 residues.

The chain has TRBV25-1 and TRBJ2-7, with TRBD2 as a possible D gene (6 bases). Germline V lookup: CDR1 MGHDK, CDR2 SYGVNS. The CDR3 loop spans 14 amino acids. With 3 bases removed from V and 1 base from J, the gap between germline ends came to 10 bases. In DNA form, the CDR3 reads TGTGCCAGCAGTGATCACGGGAGTTCCTACGAGCAGTACTTC. It specifies CASSDHGSSYEQYF.

This clone has more than one count but fewer than ten. CDR3 bases: TGTGCCAGCAGTTTCAACAGGGGAGGCGGCTACACCTTC. Its protein product is CASSFNRGGGYTF. The chain links TRBV27 to TRBJ1-2, with 7 bases matching TRBD1. The V gene end was trimmed by 3 bases and the J gene end by 8 bases; junction bases not matched to a gene: 6. Germline lookup yields CDR1 MNHEY and CDR2 SMNVEV (reference sequence). This CDR3 has 13 residues.

The genes are TRBV6-1 and TRBJ1-5; no reliable D call. Germline CDR1 MNHNS, CDR2 SASEGT. V was trimmed by 4 bases and J by 0 bases, leaving 10 bases between them. CDR3 size: 15 residues. Here the CDR3 DNA reads TGTGCCAGCAGTGCCGGAAGGGTTAGCAATCAGCCCCAGCATTTT. Encoded protein: CASSAGRVSNQPQHF.

The genes are TRBV11-3 and TRBJ2-7; D unclear. The CDR3 totals 14 residues. V dropped 1 base and J dropped 0 bases, with 7 bases sitting between them. Germline V gene lookup returns CDR1 SGHNT and CDR2 YENEEA. This CDR3 is CASSLGPASYEQYF. CDR3 coding DNA: TGTGCCAGCAGCTTAGGACCGGCCTCCTACGAGCAGTACTTC. Variable domain in full (rest from reference TRBV11-3 and TRBJ2-7): EAGVVQSPRYKIIEKKQPVAFWCNPISGHNTLYWYLQNLGQGPELLIRYENEEAVDDSQLPKDRFSAERLKGVDSTLKIQPAELGDSAVYLCASSLGPASYEQYFGPGTRLTVT.

The V call is TRBV5-1, the J call TRBJ1-1, with 11 bases identical to TRBD1. The CDR3 totals 14 residues. Germline-derived CDR1 and CDR2 are SGHRS and YFSETQ. V lost 3 bases to trimming and J lost 5 bases; unmatched junction nucleotides: 3. The CDR3 sequence is CASSSGTGGTEAFF. For the CDR3, the DNA is TGCGCCAGCAGCTCCGGGACAGGGGGTACTGAAGCTTTCTTT.

CDR3 in DNA: TGTGCCTGGAAGTTAGGGACGGCTTACAATGAGCAGTTCTTC. This gives the protein CAWKLGTAYNEQFF. The V and J genes are TRBV30 and TRBJ2-1; TRBD1 or TRBD2 may be the D gene (5 bases each). V gave up 4 bases and J gave up 4 bases, with 14 bases separating them. CDR3 length: 14 amino acids. CDR1 and CDR2 (germline): GTSNPN, SVGIG (reference sequence).

Regarding this clone: A read error may account for a junction end that differs from germline. The gene calls are TRBV6-1 and TRBJ2-3, with 9 nucleotides matching TRBD2. The CDR3 runs to 15 residues. Germline CDR1 MNHNS, CDR2 SASEGT. The CDR3 DNA is TGTGCCAGCGGTGAGCAAGCGGGAGGCCCAGATACGCAGTATTTT. It translates to CASGEQAGGPDTQYF.

The genes are TRBV4-2 and TRBJ2-7; 11 bases align to TRBD2. The CDR3 has 17 amino acids. After removal of 1 base from V and 2 bases from J, the junction contained 7 bases not matched to a gene. Germline-derived CDR1 and CDR2 are LGHNA and YNFKEQ. CDR3: CASSQGWTSGFTYEQYF. CDR3 in DNA: TGTGCCAGCAGCCAAGGCTGGACTAGCGGGTTCACCTACGAGCAGTACTTC.

The V and J genes are TRBV6-6 and TRBJ2-7, with D tentatively TRBD1 or TRBD2 (5 bases each). Per the germline V gene, CDR1 is MNHNY and CDR2 is SVGAGI (reference sequence). The CDR3 is 14 amino acids. The V gene lost 2 bases and the J gene lost 5 bases, with 13 bases spanning the gap. CDR3 region: CASSYGGIRDEQYF. DNA of the CDR3: TGTGCCAGCAGTTACGGGGGAATCCGCGACGAGCAGTACTTC.